Listed here is a single TCR beta chain. The clone's antigen remains unknown. No base quality values were provided; no much bigger clone lies one nucleotide off. These data come from a study of blood T cell repertoires in COVID-19 (TCRdb year 2020). As for the study more broadly: Samples from collaborators originated in the United States, Italy and Spain and spanned both the acute and convalescent phases of COVID-19. Samples were obtained from the ongoing ImmuneRACE study (first 160 participants) and from approximately 1,200 subjects provided by 6 global collaborators. Where available, HLA class I and class II types were taken from metadata supplied by the sample provider and were not determined by assay-based typing. The material from the prospective study consisted of cDNA or gDNA derived from T cells, B-cell-depleted T cells, or PBMCs. The dataset comprised deeply sampled blood TCRbeta repertoires from subjects exposed to, actively infected with, or recovered from COVID-19. The repertoires were released in a freely available public database meant as a resource for research on the immune response to SARS-CoV-2. Sample metadata almost always included a de-identified subject ID, COVID-19 status, age in years and sex. Results and caveats for the whole study, not just this receptor: Clinical and demographic metadata were provided uncurated, with the amount varying by source and participant.

TCRbeta CDR3 regions were amplified from genomic DNA by means of the immunoSEQ Assay, a bias-controlled multiplex PCR. In the paper's pipeline: Nucleated cell counts per sample were estimated from amplification of reference gene primers within the assay. Sequence reads were collapsed and filtered to measure the absolute abundance of every unique TCRbeta CDR3 rearrangement. Productive Simpson clonality was computed per sample as the square root of Simpson's diversity index over productive rearrangements. TCRdb provides this immuneACCESS table in a form limited to in-frame rearrangements. Some clones are lacking; in checked studies, under half of them reflect an unresolved V gene, and why the rest are absent is not known. V and J calls and clone size are copied from that table; D and trimming were computed from the DNA. For this sample the table gives 300,000 to 450,000 clones, of which around 87% were detected only once. Together, the top ten hold more than 9% of the sample.

At one collaborating source in Seattle, patients were enrolled during active infection and were followed longitudinally through the course of disease. Whole blood was collected in K2EDTA tubes by collaborating institutions according to the institutions' own protocols. For TCRbeta analysis, collaborators shipped samples as frozen whole blood, isolated PBMCs, or DNA extracted from either of those sample types. The CDR3 contains 10 residues, cysteine and phenylalanine counted. Only the CDR3 portion is preserved as DNA: 30 bases, with reading frame beginning at the first base. At the junction V is shortened by 6 bases and J by 6 bases, with 6 bases in between. Via the germline V gene, CDR1 is MDHEN and CDR2 SYDVKM.

This clonotype was obtained from a woman in her 30s with COVID-19, enrolled during active disease. The rearranged chain carries TRBV28 and TRBJ2-7; no confident D gene assignment can be made. Sequenced input: peripheral blood. Read as DNA, the sequence is TGTGCCAGCAGGAAGCTCGAGCAGTACTTC. The translation is CASRKLEQYF. This CDR3, with the reference TRBV28 and TRBJ2-7 proteins standing in past its ends, gives the full variable domain DVKVTQSSRYLVKRTGEKVFLECVQDMDHENMFWYRQDPGLGLRLIYFSYDVKMKEKGDIPEGYSVSREKKERFSLILESASTNQTSMYLCASRKLEQYFGPGTRLTVT.